A single sample is the source of the 13 T cell receptor beta chains below, sequenced in a study of Ad26.COV2.S vaccination and SARS-CoV-2 variants. Treatment: some 20 received Ad26.COV2.S at low or high dose, single or two shots; five or six received placebo; per-sample allocation not given. Samples were taken on day 63 after the first vaccine or placebo injection. Data came from immunoSEQ multiplex PCR; TCRdb stores just in-frame clones and leaves some out. The data show more than 400,000 clones, around 92% seen once. The source material was peripheral blood, sampled in a trial of Ad26.COV2.S vaccine versus placebo. These receptors all come from a person between 18 and 65 years old who received the Ad26.COV2.S COVID-19 vaccine or a placebo.

The J gene is TRBJ1-2, the V gene TRBV3-1 (or the pseudogene TRBV3-2), with 8 nucleotides matching TRBD1. V lost 4 bases and J lost 5; bases outside the gene matches: 3. Germline assignment: CDR1 LGHDT and CDR2 YNNKEL (reference sequence). This CDR3 comprises 13 residues. CDR3 nucleotide sequence: TGTGCCAGCAGCCCCCGGGACAGGTATGGCTACACCTTC. Translating it yields CASSPRDRYGYTF.

The chain recombines TRBV28 with TRBJ2-7; no clear D. Per the germline V gene, CDR1 is MDHEN and CDR2 is SYDVKM. The CDR3 loop spans 15 amino acids. Trimming left V 5 bases short and J 4 bases short, with 18 bases between. The CDR3 bases are TGTGCCAGCAGTATAATGGGTTTTCGTTCATACGAGCAGTACTTC. As protein: CASSIMGFRSYEQYF.

V and J are TRBV9 and TRBJ2-5; 8 bases align to TRBD1. The CDR3 loop spans 15 amino acids. J lost 1 base, V lost 3 bases, and 5 bases had no gene match. CDR1 and CDR2 from the germline V gene are SGDLS and YYNGEE. CDR3 bases: TGTGCCAGCAGCGCAGTTACAGGGGGCCAAGAGACCCAGTACTTC. Its translation is CASSAVTGGQETQYF.

This sequence joins TRBV7-9 and TRBJ1-5; possibly TRBD1 for D (5 bases). Germline CDR1 SEHNR, CDR2 FQNEAQ (reference sequence). The V end lost 1 base, the J end lost 3 bases, and 10 bases lay between the germline ends. There are 15 residues in the CDR3. The CDR3 loop is CASSLETAANQPQHF. The CDR3 nucleotides are TGTGCCAGCAGCTTAGAGACAGCAGCCAATCAGCCCCAGCATTTT.

The rearrangement joins TRBV7-8 to TRBJ1-1, with D possibly matching TRBD1 (6 bases). Looked up from germline, CDR1 is SGHVS and CDR2 is FQNEAQ. Trimming took off 3 bases at V and 5 bases at J, with 10 bases between the two ends. The CDR3 spans 13 residues. The CDR3 DNA follows: TGTGCCAGCAGCTTGGGGGGGCAAACTGAAGCTTTCTTT. It yields the protein CASSLGGQTEAFF.

This chain links TRBV18 with TRBJ1-4; D is undetermined. CDR1 is KGHSH, CDR2 LQKENI, per germline. The CDR3 loop spans 14 amino acids. V shed 2 bases and J shed 6 bases, with 10 bases lying between them. The CDR3 region has the DNA TGTGCCAGCTCACCAATAAGGTCGGATGAAAAACTGTTTTTT. This encodes CASSPIRSDEKLFF.

The rearrangement joins TRBV11-2 to TRBJ2-3; TRBD2 matches 7 bases. CDR1 and CDR2 from the germline V gene are SGHAT and FQNNGV. V shed 4 bases and J 4 bases; nucleotides not matched to a gene: 11. The CDR3 runs 16 residues. The DNA for the CDR3 is TGTGCCAGCAGCTACCGAGCGGGGATAGGTGCAGATACGCAGTATTTT. This codes for CASSYRAGIGADTQYF.

The chain employs TRBV5-1 and TRBJ2-3; D might be TRBD1 or TRBD2, each matching 6 bases. V lost 5 bases and J lost 0, with 10 bases in between. The CDR3 is made up of 14 amino acids. Germline assignment: CDR1 SGHRS and CDR2 YFSETQ. The CDR3 region is CASRRGESTDTQYF. The CDR3 region has the DNA TGCGCCAGCAGAAGGGGGGAGAGCACAGATACGCAGTATTTT.

This chain joins TRBV20-1 and TRBJ2-5; D gene unclear. The V gene lost 3 bases and the J gene lost 2 bases, with 7 bases spanning the gap. From germline, CDR1 is DFQATT and CDR2 SNEGSKA (reference sequence). CDR3 length: 12 residues. Written as DNA, the CDR3 is TGCAGTGCTAGTCACGAACAAGAGACCCAGTACTTC. Amino acid sequence: CSASHEQETQYF.

The chain carries TRBV28 and TRBJ2-3; D perhaps matches TRBD1 (6 bases). The V gene lost 7 bases and the J gene lost 0 bases, with 14 bases spanning the gap. The CDR3 has 15 amino acids. Germline V CDR1 and CDR2: MDHEN, SYDVKM. The CDR3 protein is CASTPGQSSTDTQYF. The CDR3 DNA is TGTGCCAGCACCCCTGGACAGAGCAGCACAGATACGCAGTATTTT. The whole variable domain, remainder taken from reference TRBV28 and TRBJ2-3, is DVKVTQSSRYLVKRTGEKVFLECVQDMDHENMFWYRQDPGLGLRLIYFSYDVKMKEKGDIPEGYSVSREKKERFSLILESASTNQTSMYLCASTPGQSSTDTQYFGPGTRLTVL.

The chain is built from TRBV6-2 or TRBV6-3 and TRBJ1-2, with 7 bases identical to TRBD1. The CDR3 has 15 residues. V shed 0 bases and J 3 bases; nucleotides not matched to a gene: 4. Looked up from germline, CDR1 is MNHEY and CDR2 is SVGEGT. As DNA, the CDR3 is TGTGCCAGCAGTTACTCACAGGGGAAGGACTATGGCTACACCTTC. Its protein is CASSYSQGKDYGYTF.

The V call is TRBV6-5, the J call TRBJ2-7, with D possibly being TRBD1 or TRBD2 (5 bases each). V was cut by 5 bases and J by 5 bases, with 13 bases left in between. CDR3 size: 13 residues. From germline, CDR1 is MNHEY and CDR2 SVGAGI. The CDR3 bases are TGTGCCAGCAGTCGGGACCACTTTGACGAGCAGTACTTC. Translated, it gives CASSRDHFDEQYF.

The V gene is TRBV30, the J gene TRBJ1-2; D is uncertain. In germline, CDR1 is GTSNPN, CDR2 SVGIG (reference sequence). This CDR3 region has 10 residues. V lost 5 bases, J lost 3 bases, and 4 bases lay in between. The CDR3 reads CAWGDYGYTF. DNA for the CDR3: TGTGCCTGGGGGGACTATGGCTACACCTTC.